A single sample is the source of the 9 T cell receptor beta chains below, sequenced in a study of beta chain features in type 1 diabetes. Sequencing targeted expressed TCRB transcripts, as all isolated RNA had been reverse transcribed. Using immunoSEQ multiplex PCR, the repertoire was profiled, and TCRdb retains in-frame clones only, with some absent. The table records more than 150,000 clones, approximately 9.1% of them present only once. The source material was central memory CD4+ T cells from blood. These receptor sequences come from a woman aged 18-29 years in good health.

This clone was picked up a small number of times. The chain has TRBV7-2 and TRBJ2-1, with D possibly being TRBD2 (6 bases). Germline V gene lookup returns CDR1 SGHTA and CDR2 FQGNSA. The CDR3 totals 15 residues. V lost 5 bases and J lost 7, with 18 bases in between. The DNA of the CDR3 is TGTGCCAGCAGCCCAGTCGGGAGTTCTGGGAATGAGCAGTTCTTC. This codes for CASSPVGSSGNEQFF.

This clone has only a few counts. The gene calls are TRBV9 and TRBJ2-3, with D possibly being TRBD2 (6 bases). The CDR3 runs 12 residues. Germline-derived CDR1 and CDR2 are SGDLS and YYNGEE. The V and J ends lost 4 bases and 6 bases respectively, with 9 bases between them. The CDR3 bases are TGTGCCAGCAGCTGGGGGGTCGATACGCAGTATTTT. It encodes CASSWGVDTQYF. The full variable domain, completed using reference TRBV9 and TRBJ2-3, is DSGVTQTPKHLITATGQRVTLRCSPRSGDLSVYWYQQSLDQGLQFLIQYYNGEERAKGNILERFSAQQFPDLHSELNLSSLELGDSALYFCASSWGVDTQYFGPGTRLTVL.

This clone appeared a few times. The chain couples TRBV29-1 to TRBJ2-1, with 7 bases that match TRBD2. CDR1 is SQVTM and CDR2 is ANQGSEA in the germline V gene. CDR3 length: 15 residues. Trimming at V came to 6 bases and at J to 6 bases, leaving 14 bases not matched to a gene. The CDR3 sequence: CSVLGGILKGNEQFF. CDR3 sequence (DNA): TGCAGCGTGCTGGGGGGGATCTTGAAGGGCAATGAGCAGTTCTTC.

The genes are TRBV27 and TRBJ2-7; D is possibly TRBD1 (6 bases). There are 14 residues in the CDR3. Germline V gene sequence: CDR1 MNHEY, CDR2 SMNVEV (reference sequence). The V and J ends lost 5 bases and 2 bases respectively, with 13 bases between them. CDR3 DNA: TGTGCCAGCAGTAGGAACAGGGCCCCCTACGAGCAGTACTTC. Its protein product is CASSRNRAPYEQYF.

This chain connects TRBV5-4 to TRBJ2-3; TRBD2 aligns across 9 bases. The V and J ends lost 2 bases and 5 bases, in that order; junction bases with no gene match: 6. The V gene's germline CDR1 is SGHNT and CDR2 YYREEE (reference sequence). The CDR3 sequence is 15 residues long. The DNA of the CDR3 is TGTGCCAGCAGCTTAAACGCGGGGGGGCAAGATACGCAGTATTTT. The encoded protein is CASSLNAGGQDTQYF.

The chain joins TRBV29-1 to TRBJ2-1, with 7 bases matching TRBD1. Germline CDR1 and CDR2: SQVTM and ANQGSEA. This CDR3 has 14 residues. Trimming took 4 bases from V and 7 from J; bases not matched to a gene: 10. CDR3 sequence (DNA): TGCAGCGTTGCTATGCGGACAGGATCTAATGAGCAGTTCTTC. Translated: CSVAMRTGSNEQFF.

V is TRBV2 and J is TRBJ1-6, with D tentatively TRBD1 (5 bases). The CDR3 length is 14 residues. V shed 4 bases and J shed 8 bases, with 12 bases lying between them. From germline, CDR1 is SNHLY and CDR2 FYNNEI. CDR3 sequence: CASSADNRYSPLHF. The CDR3, as DNA: TGTGCCAGCAGTGCGGACAACCGATATTCACCCCTCCACTTT. Filled out from reference TRBV2 and TRBJ1-6, the complete variable domain reads EPEVTQTPSHQVTQMGQEVILRCVPISNHLYFYWYRQILGQKVEFLVSFYNNEISEKSEIFDDQFSVERPDGSNFTLKIRSTKLEDSAMYFCASSADNRYSPLHFGNGTRLTVT.

The V and J genes are TRBV7-3 and TRBJ1-2, with D unclear. V gave up 3 bases and J gave up 4 bases, with 12 bases separating them. This CDR3 comprises 14 residues. CDR1 and CDR2 (germline): SGHTA, FQGTGA. The CDR3 region has the DNA TGTGCCAGCAGCTTTGCTAGCGGTCCCTATGGCTACACCTTC. It yields the protein CASSFASGPYGYTF.

J is TRBJ1-2 and V is TRBV9, with D maybe TRBD1 (5 bases). Deletions cut 0 bases from V and 4 bases from J, with 13 bases between. The CDR3 is 15 amino acids. The germline V gene has CDR1 SGDLS and CDR2 YYNGEE. The CDR3, as DNA: TGTGCCAGCAGCGTAGATGGGACTCTCAGCTATGGCTACACCTTC. Encoded protein: CASSVDGTLSYGYTF. Variable domain in full (rest from reference TRBV9 and TRBJ1-2): DSGVTQTPKHLITATGQRVTLRCSPRSGDLSVYWYQQSLDQGLQFLIQYYNGEERAKGNILERFSAQQFPDLHSELNLSSLELGDSALYFCASSVDGTLSYGYTFGSGTRLTVV.